Listed below are T cell receptor beta chains from one sample, sequenced in a study of patients and donors after allogeneic stem cell transplantation. TCRdb re-analysed the RT-PCR reads in MiXCR, keeping a single row per CDR3 protein. The sample records approximately 160,000 distinct CDR3 sequences, over 25% being singletons. The sample was blood, either unsorted or a sorted T cell fraction (not recorded which). The receptor set was obtained from a human donor who was either an allogeneic HSCT recipient or a stem cell or donor lymphocyte infusion donor (not recorded which). It is not recorded whose cells these are; they may come from a transplant donor. CDR3s include the opening cysteine and the closing phenylalanine or tryptophan. D genes are given only for firm matches. For some rows the clone size is stated as once, few or many, or as a class when expanded; others skip it.

V	D	J	size	CDR3	DNA
TRBV30	NA	TRBJ2-3	few	CAWSGSTDTQYF	TGTGCCTGGAGTGGGAGCACAGATACGCAGTATTTT
TRBV20-1	NA	TRBJ1-1	NA	CSARDPLYSGRWGNTEAFF	TGCAGTGCTAGAGATCCGTTATATAGCGGGAGATGGGGGAACACTGAAGCTTTCTTT
TRBV6-5	TRBD2	TRBJ2-5	NA	CASSRSIAGGGETQYF	TGTGCCAGCAGTAGATCCATAGCGGGAGGGGGAGAGACCCAGTACTTC
TRBV25-1	TRBD1	TRBJ2-5	few	CASRGTGHRETQYF	TGTGCCAGCAGGGGGACAGGACACCGGGAGACCCAGTACTTC
TRBV4-2	TRBD1	TRBJ1-2	NA	CASSQDPDRGSTGYTF	TGTGCCAGCAGCCAAGACCCCGACAGGGGGTCGACGGGCTACACCTTC
TRBV7-9	TRBD2	TRBJ2-1	few	CASSQLAGAYNEQFF	TGTGCCAGCAGCCAACTAGCGGGGGCCTACAATGAGCAGTTCTTC
TRBV5-1	NA	TRBJ1-2	NA	CASSLQGIYGYTF	TGCGCCAGCAGCTTGCAGGGAATCTATGGCTACACCTTC
TRBV6-5	NA	TRBJ2-5	NA	CASDGPEETQYF	TGTGCCAGCGACGGACCCGAAGAGACCCAGTACTTC
TRBV2	TRBD1	TRBJ1-5	NA	CATQGDNQPQHF	TGTGCGACACAGGGGGATAATCAGCCCCAGCATTTT
TRBV29-1	NA	TRBJ2-7	NA	CSVVGGAESYEQYF	TGCAGCGTTGTTGGGGGAGCGGAATCTTACGAGCAGTACTTC
TRBV20-1	NA	TRBJ2-7	NA	CSLPFGGAAYEQYF	TGCAGTCTCCCCTTTGGGGGGGCCGCCTACGAGCAGTACTTC
TRBV7-9	TRBD1	TRBJ1-1	few	CASRTGNRPEAFF	TGTGCCAGCCGGACAGGGAATCGCCCTGAAGCTTTCTTT
TRBV20-1	TRBD2	TRBJ2-7	NA	CSAGLAGRGGTYEQYF	TGCAGTGCTGGACTAGCGGGGAGAGGGGGAACCTACGAGCAGTACTTC
TRBV6-6	NA	TRBJ2-6	few	CASTYRTAYVLTF	TGTGCCAGCACCTACAGGACGGCCTACGTCCTGACTTTC
TRBV7-2	TRBD2	TRBJ2-3	NA	CASSSWGGPQYF	TGTGCCAGCAGCTCGTGGGGGGGACCGCAGTATTTT
TRBV27	NA	TRBJ1-5	many	CASSFIGQPQHF	TGTGCCAGCAGTTTTATTGGGCAGCCCCAGCATTTT
TRBV5-1	NA	TRBJ2-7	few	CASSLTGISLSYEQYF	TGCGCCAGCAGCTTGACCGGGATAAGCTTATCCTACGAGCAGTACTTC
TRBV27	TRBD1	TRBJ1-2	few	CASTGTGVFGYTF	TGTGCCAGCACCGGGACAGGGGTATTTGGCTACACCTTC
TRBV7-9	TRBD1	TRBJ1-4	many	CASSLTGDEKLFF	TGTGCCAGCAGCTTAACAGGGGATGAAAAACTGTTTTTT
TRBV20-1	TRBD2	TRBJ2-1	NA	CSARYHLAGKDRFF	TGCAGTGCTAGATATCATTTAGCGGGAAAAGATCGGTTCTTC
TRBV9	TRBD2	TRBJ2-3	NA	CASSGTSGRDTQYF	TGTGCCAGCAGCGGCACTAGCGGCCGAGATACGCAGTATTTT
TRBV7-9	TRBD1	TRBJ1-2	few	CASSFTQTGTGGYTF	TGTGCCAGCAGCTTCACCCAGACAGGGACGGGAGGCTACACCTTC
TRBV11-2	TRBD2	TRBJ2-1	NA	CASSLELAGAPGQFF	TGTGCCAGCAGCTTAGAACTAGCGGGAGCCCCCGGGCAGTTCTTC
TRBV5-1	NA	TRBJ2-1	NA	CATSGSSYNEQFF	TGCGCCACGTCAGGGAGCTCCTACAATGAGCAGTTCTTC
TRBV20-1	NA	TRBJ2-1	NA	CSARLWTDEQFF	TGCAGTGCCAGGTTGTGGACCGATGAGCAGTTCTTC
TRBV7-2	TRBD1	TRBJ2-1	few	CASSPTGGAYNEQFF	TGTGCCAGCAGCCCGACAGGGGGCGCCTACAATGAGCAGTTCTTC
TRBV18	TRBD1	TRBJ1-1	NA	CASSPREGAGGTEAFF	TGTGCCAGCTCACCGAGGGAGGGGGCAGGAGGCACTGAAGCTTTCTTT
TRBV24-1	NA	TRBJ2-3	NA	CATSDFGVTDTQYF	TGTGCCACCAGTGATTTTGGGGTGACAGATACGCAGTATTTT
TRBV6-6	NA	TRBJ1-1	few	CASRSPRQRDTEAFF	TGTGCCAGCAGATCACCACGACAGAGGGACACTGAAGCTTTCTTT
TRBV10-3	NA	TRBJ2-5	NA	CAISAMGETQYF	TGTGCCATCAGTGCCATGGGAGAGACCCAGTACTTC
TRBV4-3	NA	TRBJ2-7	few	CASSQDRRTTYEQYF	TGCGCCAGCAGCCAAGATCGGCGCACCACCTACGAGCAGTACTTC
TRBV6-2/TRBV6-3	NA	TRBJ1-2	many	CATTGIQDGYTF	TGTGCCACCACAGGGATCCAGGATGGCTACACCTTC
TRBV7-2	NA	TRBJ1-2	many	CASSPRIWGPGYTF	TGTGCCAGCAGCCCCCGCATCTGGGGGCCAGGCTACACCTTC
TRBV6-5	NA	TRBJ2-7	few	CASQTSSYEQYF	TGTGCCAGCCAGACTAGCTCCTACGAGCAGTACTTC
TRBV2	TRBD1	TRBJ2-7	few	CASSAGTGVKQYF	TGTGCCAGCAGTGCCGGGACAGGGGTCAAGCAGTACTTC
TRBV6-5	TRBD1	TRBJ1-1	NA	CASSSDRTNTEAFF	TGTGCCAGCAGTTCGGACAGGACGAACACTGAAGCTTTCTTT
TRBV12-3/TRBV12-4	TRBD2	TRBJ2-1	many	CASSFSGRGNEQFF	TGTGCCAGCAGTTTTAGCGGGAGAGGGAATGAGCAGTTCTTC
TRBV20-1	TRBD2	TRBJ2-2	NA	CSARVAGTNTGELFF	TGCAGTGCTAGAGTAGCGGGAACGAACACCGGGGAGCTGTTTTTT
TRBV6-1	NA	TRBJ2-7	NA	CASSVLAIYEQYF	TGTGCCAGCAGTGTCCTAGCCATCTACGAGCAGTACTTC
TRBV18	NA	TRBJ2-7	NA	CASSPTHGSYEQYF	TGTGCCAGCTCACCAACCCACGGCTCCTACGAGCAGTACTTC
TRBV6-2/TRBV6-3	TRBD1	TRBJ1-5	few	CASRLTGGAQPQHF	TGTGCCAGCAGACTAACAGGGGGCGCCCAGCCCCAGCATTTT
TRBV10-3	NA	TRBJ2-7	few	CAISLPTSDREQYF	TGTGCCATCAGTTTACCCACCTCAGATCGCGAGCAGTACTTC
TRBV3-1	NA	TRBJ2-7	NA	CASSLSNGYEQYF	TGTGCCAGCAGCCTCAGTAATGGCTACGAGCAGTACTTC
TRBV18	NA	TRBJ2-4	few	CASSPPGLGPILAKNIQYF	TGTGCCAGCTCACCACCGGGACTGGGCCCTATTCTAGCCAAAAACATTCAGTACTTC
TRBV20-1	NA	TRBJ2-7	few	CSARDRTYEQYF	TGCAGTGCTAGGGACCGAACCTACGAGCAGTACTTC
TRBV24-1	TRBD1	TRBJ2-5	NA	CATSEDKTGGLETQYF	TGTGCCACCAGTGAGGATAAGACAGGGGGCTTAGAGACCCAGTACTTC